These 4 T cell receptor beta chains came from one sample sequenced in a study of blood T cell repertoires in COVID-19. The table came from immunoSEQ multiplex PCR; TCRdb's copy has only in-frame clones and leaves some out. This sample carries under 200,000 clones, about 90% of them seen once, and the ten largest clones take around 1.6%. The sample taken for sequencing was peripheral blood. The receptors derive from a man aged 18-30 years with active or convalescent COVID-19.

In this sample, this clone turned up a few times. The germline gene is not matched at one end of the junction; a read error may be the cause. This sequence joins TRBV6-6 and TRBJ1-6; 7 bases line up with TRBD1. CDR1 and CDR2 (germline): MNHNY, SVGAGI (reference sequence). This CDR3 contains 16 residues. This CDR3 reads CASSYLKDRNNSPLHF. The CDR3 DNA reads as TGTGCCAGCAGTTACTTGAAGGACAGGAATAACTCACCCCTCCACTTT.

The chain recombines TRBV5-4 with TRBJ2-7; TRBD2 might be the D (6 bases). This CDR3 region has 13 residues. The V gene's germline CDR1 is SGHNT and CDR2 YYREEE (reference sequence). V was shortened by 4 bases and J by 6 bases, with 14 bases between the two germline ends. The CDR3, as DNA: TGTGCCAGCAGCGCCCGACTAGTAACCGAGCAGTACTTC. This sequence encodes CASSARLVTEQYF.

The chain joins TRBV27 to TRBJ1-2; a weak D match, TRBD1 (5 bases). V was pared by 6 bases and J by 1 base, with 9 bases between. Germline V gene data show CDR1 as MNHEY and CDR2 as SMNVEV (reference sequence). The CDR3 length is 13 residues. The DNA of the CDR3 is TGTGCCAGCAGCATCGACAGTAACTATGGCTACACCTTC. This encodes CASSIDSNYGYTF.

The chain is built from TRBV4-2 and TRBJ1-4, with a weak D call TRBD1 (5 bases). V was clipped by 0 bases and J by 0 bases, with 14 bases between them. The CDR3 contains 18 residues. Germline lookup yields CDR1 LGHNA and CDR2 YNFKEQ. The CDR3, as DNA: TGTGCCAGCAGCCAAGATCATCAGGGTAGGGCAACTAATGAAAAACTGTTTTTT. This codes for CASSQDHQGRATNEKLFF.